Presented here are 6 T cell receptor beta chains from one specimen sequenced in a study of human T cells and chemical hapten exposure. TCRdb itself ran the RACE reads through MiXCR, one entry per CDR3 protein. The sample lists about 82,000 distinct CDR3 sequences; around 13% were seen once. Indicated time point: patch test 3, about 24 weeks after DPC sensitization. Indicated treatment: therapeutic diphenylcyclopropenone sensitization with weekly scalp DPC. This specimen consisted of whole blood, obtained in connection with sensitization to the hapten diphenylcyclopropenone (DPC). All receptors derive from a woman in her 50s with alopecia areata. Some clones in this sample may be carry-over from other donors' samples.

The gene calls are TRBV29-1 and TRBJ1-1; D might be TRBD1 (5 bases). CDR3 length: 13 amino acids. Germline V CDR1 and CDR2: SQVTM, ANQGSEA. V lost 7 bases to trimming and J lost 5 bases, with 17 bases between them. The CDR3 coding sequence is TGCAGCGCCCCACAGGCTAGTCGGACTGAAGCTTTCTTT. Translation: CSAPQASRTEAFF.

The chain has TRBV11-3 and TRBJ2-1; 12 bases line up with TRBD2. Germline V lookup: CDR1 SGHNT, CDR2 YENEEA. This CDR3 has 19 amino acids. J gave up 5 bases and V 4 bases, and 15 bases lay outside the gene matches. As DNA, the CDR3 is TGTGCCAGCAGCTCCCGGTCCCGACTAGCGGGAGCCAGTCACAATGAGCAGTTCTTC. Protein product: CASSSRSRLAGASHNEQFF. The entire variable domain, with the rest obtained from reference TRBV11-3 and TRBJ2-1, is as follows: EAGVVQSPRYKIIEKKQPVAFWCNPISGHNTLYWYLQNLGQGPELLIRYENEEAVDDSQLPKDRFSAERLKGVDSTLKIQPAELGDSAVYLCASSSRSRLAGASHNEQFFGPGTRLTVL.

Only a few counts were recorded for this clonotype. This chain links TRBV3-1 with TRBJ1-2, with a weak D call TRBD1 (5 bases). The CDR3 loop spans 14 amino acids. Looked up from germline, CDR1 is LGHDT and CDR2 is YNNKEL (reference sequence). The V end was cut by 4 bases, the J end by 7 bases, with 16 bases between. The DNA of the CDR3 is TGTGCCAGCAGCCGGGGCAGACCCCCAGGTGGCTACACCTTC. This codes for CASSRGRPPGGYTF. Together with reference TRBV3-1 and TRBJ1-2, the CDR3 gives the full variable domain: DTAVSQTPKYLVTQMGNDKSIKCEQNLGHDTMYWYKQDSKKFLKIMFSYNNKELIINETVPNRFSPKSPDKAHLNLHINSLELGDSAVYFCASSRGRPPGGYTFGSGTRLTVV.

This clonotype occurred many times. V gene TRBV6-4 combines with J gene TRBJ2-1; 7 nucleotides match TRBD2. Germline V gene lookup returns CDR1 MRHNA and CDR2 SNTAGT. Trimming cost V 3 bases and J 5 bases; bases outside gene matches: 10. There are 16 residues in the CDR3. The DNA of the CDR3 is TGTGCCAGCAGTGAAATAGGCGGGAGAATCGACAATGAGCAGTTCTTC. Translating gives CASSEIGGRIDNEQFF.

This clonotype was detected only a few times. This rearrangement joins TRBV24-1 to TRBJ2-1; 10 positions match TRBD2. V shed 3 bases, J shed 4 bases, and the junction held 8 bases outside the gene matches. The CDR3 spans 17 residues. The germline CDR1 and CDR2 sequences are KGHDR and SFDVKD. CDR3 bases: TGTGCCACCAGTGATCCGCGGACTAGCGGAGTATACAATGAGCAGTTCTTC. Translation: CATSDPRTSGVYNEQFF.

This clonotype was counted only a few times. In DNA form, the CDR3 reads TGTGCCAGCAGATCCGGACTAGCGGGAGGTTTCAATGAGCAGTTCTTC. This codes for CASRSGLAGGFNEQFF. The gene calls are TRBV7-8 and TRBJ2-1; the match to TRBD2 covers 14 bases. From germline, CDR1 is SGHVS and CDR2 FQNEAQ. The J segment lost 6 bases and the V segment lost 6 bases, leaving 7 bases of the junction unmatched. The CDR3 extends over 16 amino acids.